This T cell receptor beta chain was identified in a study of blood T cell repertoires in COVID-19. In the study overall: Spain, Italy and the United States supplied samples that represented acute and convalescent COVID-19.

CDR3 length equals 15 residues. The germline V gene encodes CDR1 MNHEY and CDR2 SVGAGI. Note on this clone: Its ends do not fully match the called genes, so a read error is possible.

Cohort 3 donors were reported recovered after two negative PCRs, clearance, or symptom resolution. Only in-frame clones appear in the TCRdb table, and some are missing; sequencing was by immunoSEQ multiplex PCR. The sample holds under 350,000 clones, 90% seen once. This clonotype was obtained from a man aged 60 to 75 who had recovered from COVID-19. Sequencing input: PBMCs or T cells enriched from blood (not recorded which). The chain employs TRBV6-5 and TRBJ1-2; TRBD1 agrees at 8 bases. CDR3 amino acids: CASSDSRDRQYGYTF. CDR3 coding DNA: TGTGCCAGCAGTGACTCCCGGGACAGGCAGTATGGCTACACCTTC.